A single T cell receptor beta chain is shown here with its context. Its specificity is unknown. Germline V gene sequence: CDR1 SQVTM, CDR2 ANQGSEA. The CDR3 contains 11 residues. V shed 4 bases and J shed 7 bases, with 10 bases lying between them. This entry belongs to a study of cytomegalovirus exposure and HLA in healthy donors. PCR employed 60 Vbeta and 13 Jbeta primers. Only in-frame clones appear in the TCRdb table, and some are missing; sequencing was by immunoSEQ multiplex PCR. In total, the table holds 60,000 to 80,000 clones. Study-wide results and limits: Among CMV-associated TCR beta chains, most appeared HLA-restricted in a later analysis. Testing in vitro showed three CMV-associated chains specific for CMV antigens. As immune exposure information, only CMV serostatus was available. A later examination showed that TCR association rates differed by HLA locus, with DRB1 most and HLA-C fewest.

This TCR came from a boy aged 10-17 years in good health and CMV-seronegative. The V call is TRBV29-1, the J call TRBJ1-2; a weak D match, TRBD1 (5 bases). Source material: PBMCs. In DNA, the CDR3 is TGCAGCGTTGGCGAAAGGGGTGGCTACACCTTC. Translation gives CSVGERGGYTF.